This T cell receptor (beta chain) was captured by sequencing in a study of regulatory T cells in long-lasting Graves disease. This clonotype was seen at least ten times. What it binds is not known. The V and J ends lost 8 bases and 12 bases, in that order; junction bases with no gene match: 9. Germline V lookup: CDR1 MNHEY, CDR2 SMNVEV (reference sequence). There are 14 residues in the CDR3. Study-wide points: Analysis covered peripheral blood alone, not thyroid tissue.

Building of the TCR beta libraries involved iRepertoire HTBI primers and Arm-PCR of CDR3 regions. TCRdb analysed the multiplex PCR reads with MiXCR anew, one entry per CDR3 protein. This table has 530,000 or so distinct CDR3 sequences, 15% to 20% appearing once. Time point noted: newly diagnosed GD, antithyroid drugs for less than 3 months. From RNA extracted from PBMCs, the TCR library was made. Patients hailed from an endocrinology department in Xi'an, China. The same data also went into a second study, on T cells in Graves' hyperthyroidism and ophthalmopathy. Per that study: Patients between 18 and 65 years old had hyperthyroidism, newly diagnosed and lasting under 2 months. Ophthalmopathy cases were set apart from stable hyperthyroidism by a 13 V-J model.

The TCR comes from a young man with Graves disease. The specimen comprised peripheral blood mononuclear cells (PBMCs), sampled at new diagnosis, from a patient treated with antithyroid drugs. The rearrangement links TRBV27 to TRBJ2-1; 14 positions match TRBD2. CDR3 residues: CASSGGLAGVGQFF. The CDR3 nucleotides are TGTGCCAGCTCCGGGGGACTAGCGGGAGTAGGGCAGTTCTTC.